Listed here is a single T cell receptor beta chain. The source of the sample is a study of blood T cells in healthy people across ages. Then a second PCR, running roughly 7 to 11 cycles, was carried out with a sample-barcoded 5' primer and a J-beta primer mix. A single record per CDR3 protein comes from TCRdb applying MiXCR to the 5' RACE reads. The data contain about 640,000 distinct CDR3 sequences, under 70% of them singletons. CDR3 length: 14 residues. Germline V gene lookup returns CDR1 LGHDT and CDR2 YNNKEL (reference sequence). With 1 base removed from V and 9 bases from J, the gap between germline ends came to 13 bases.

Sequencing input: blood. This sequence was found in a man aged 60 to 75 in good health. The chain links TRBV3-1 to TRBJ2-1; no definite D call. This chain's CDR3 is CASSQVANYGEQFF. The DNA of the CDR3 is TGTGCCAGCAGCCAAGTGGCTAATTACGGTGAGCAGTTCTTC.